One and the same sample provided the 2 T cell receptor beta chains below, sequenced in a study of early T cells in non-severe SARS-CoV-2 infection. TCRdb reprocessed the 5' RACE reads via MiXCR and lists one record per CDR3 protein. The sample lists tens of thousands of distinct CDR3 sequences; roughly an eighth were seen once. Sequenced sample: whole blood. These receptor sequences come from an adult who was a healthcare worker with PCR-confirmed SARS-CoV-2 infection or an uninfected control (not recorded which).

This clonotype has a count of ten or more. CDR3 loop: CASSMLAGVKNTEAFF. The CDR3 bases are TGTGCCAGTAGTATGTTAGCAGGGGTGAAGAACACTGAAGCTTTCTTT. The rearrangement uses TRBV19 and TRBJ1-1, with D tentatively TRBD1 (6 bases). The germline V and J ends were trimmed by 3 bases and 1 base, with 15 bases remaining between them. Looked up from germline, CDR1 is LNHDA and CDR2 is SQIVND (reference sequence). The CDR3 extends over 16 amino acids.

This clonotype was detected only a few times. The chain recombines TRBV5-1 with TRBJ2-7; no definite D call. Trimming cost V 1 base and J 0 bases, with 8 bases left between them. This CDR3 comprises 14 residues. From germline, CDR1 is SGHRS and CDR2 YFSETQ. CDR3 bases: TGCGCCAGCAGCTTGAGTTGGAGCTCCTACGAGCAGTACTTC. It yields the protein CASSLSWSSYEQYF.